The rows below give T cell receptor beta chains drawn from one sample of a study of technical replicates of blood from a handful of donors. Produced via immunoSEQ multiplex PCR; TCRdb's table is partial and in-frame only. This sample carries under 70,000 clones, more than 70% of them seen once, and the ten largest clones take approximately 5.4%. The sequencing sample was made of PBMCs. Receptor source: a human donor in good health. Some clones in this sample may be carry-over from other donors' samples. Each CDR3 is given with its conserved first and last residue. The D gene is left open where the match is weak. The listing skips clone size in some rows; elsewhere it reads once, few, many or a size class.

clone_size | j_call | d_call | v_call | cdr3_aa | cdr3_nt
few | TRBJ1-5 | TRBD1 | TRBV19 | CASSTVPGQGSQHF | TGTGCCAGTAGTACCGTCCCGGGACAGGGGTCCCAGCATTTT
NA | TRBJ2-7 | NA | TRBV10-2 | CASSGTLTYEQYF | TGCGCCAGCTCAGGGACACTCACCTACGAGCAGTACTTC
NA | TRBJ1-2 | NA | TRBV6-5 | CASRQGLANYGYTF | TGTGCCAGCAGGCAGGGGCTAGCTAACTATGGCTACACCTTC
NA | TRBJ1-5 | NA | TRBV2 | CASSEALGGYQPQHF | TGTGCCAGCAGTGAAGCGCTGGGGGGTTATCAGCCCCAGCATTTT
NA | TRBJ1-2 | TRBD1 | TRBV11-2 | CASSPGQGQGGYTF | TGTGCCAGCAGCCCGGGACAGGGGCAGGGTGGCTACACCTTC
NA | TRBJ1-2 | NA | TRBV7-9 | CASSLLSPTEHYGYTF | TGTGCCAGCAGCTTGCTAAGTCCAACAGAACACTATGGCTACACCTTC
NA | TRBJ2-7 | NA | TRBV5-1 | CASSFGGLTYEQYF | TGCGCCAGCAGCTTTGGGGGCCTTACCTACGAGCAGTACTTC
once | TRBJ2-3 | TRBD1 | TRBV4-1 | CASSQVLGQGAVWSTDTQYF | TGCGCCAGCAGCCAAGTACTGGGACAGGGGGCTGTTTGGAGCACAGATACGCAGTATTTT
NA | TRBJ1-2 | NA | TRBV7-3 | CASSPGGRRYTF | TGTGCCAGCAGCCCCGGGGGTAGACGCTACACCTTC
NA | TRBJ2-7 | TRBD2 | TRBV18 | CASSPWASGAYEQYF | TGTGCCAGCTCACCATGGGCTAGCGGGGCCTACGAGCAGTACTTC
once | TRBJ2-7 | TRBD1 | TRBV5-1 | CASSLRTGSSEQYF | TGCGCCAGCAGCTTACGGACAGGGTCCTCCGAGCAGTACTTC
NA | TRBJ1-2 | NA | TRBV15 | CATSRVGLGVGYTF | TGTGCCACCAGCAGAGTGGGACTGGGCGTGGGCTACACCTTC
NA | TRBJ2-1 | NA | TRBV12-1 | CASSLSRTSWSNLGEQFF | TGTGCCAGCAGCTTGTCCCGGACTAGTTGGTCTAATTTGGGTGAGCAGTTCTTC
NA | TRBJ2-5 | NA | TRBV13 | CASSLLGAETQYF | TGTGCCAGCAGCTTACTAGGGGCCGAGACCCAGTACTTC
NA | TRBJ2-2 | NA | TRBV11-2 | CASSSSPRSMNTGELFF | TGTGCCAGCAGCTCGAGCCCGCGGAGCATGAACACCGGGGAGCTGTTTTTT
NA | TRBJ2-5 | TRBD2 | TRBV10-3 | CAISGGSGIRETQYF | TGTGCCATCAGTGGGGGTAGCGGGATCCGTGAGACCCAGTACTTC
once | TRBJ2-7 | TRBD1 | TRBV5-1 | CASSLNLGQGAYEQYF | TGCGCCAGCAGCTTGAATCTGGGACAGGGGGCCTACGAGCAGTACTTC
NA | TRBJ1-1 | TRBD1 | TRBV2 | CASRGRQGTTEAFF | TGTGCCAGCAGGGGCCGACAGGGGACCACTGAAGCTTTCTTT
NA | TRBJ2-7 | TRBD1 | TRBV6-5 | CASSPGQVLYEQYF | TGTGCCAGCAGTCCCGGACAGGTACTCTACGAGCAGTACTTC
NA | TRBJ1-2 | NA | TRBV28 | CASSALTWGYTF | TGTGCCAGCAGCGCTCTAACTTGGGGCTACACCTTC
NA | TRBJ2-7 | NA | TRBV18 | CASSPYSTYEQYF | TGTGCCAGCTCACCGTACAGTACCTACGAGCAGTACTTC
NA | TRBJ1-2 | NA | TRBV4-3 | CASSQDRQGSYGYTF | TGCGCCAGCAGCCAAGATAGGCAGGGGAGCTATGGCTACACCTTC
NA | TRBJ2-2 | TRBD1 | TRBV7-6 | CASSPMTGANTGELFF | TGTGCCAGCAGCCCTATGACAGGGGCGAACACCGGGGAGCTGTTTTTT
once | TRBJ2-3 | TRBD2 | TRBV19 | CASSILAGGLLSTDTQYF | TGTGCCAGTAGTATTTTGGCGGGGGGCCTACTCTCCACAGATACGCAGTATTTT
NA | TRBJ1-3 | NA | TRBV7-2 | CASSPYPGDRALYF | TGTGCCAGCAGCCCTTACCCGGGGGACCGGGCTTTATATTTT
NA | TRBJ1-5 | NA | TRBV6-4 | CASSDSRPQHF | TGTGCCAGCAGTGACAGTAGGCCCCAGCATTTT
NA | TRBJ1-5 | TRBD1 | TRBV12-5 | CASAWTGGTYQPQHF | TGTGCTAGTGCTTGGACAGGCGGGACCTATCAGCCCCAGCATTTT
NA | TRBJ1-1 | NA | TRBV7-9 | CASSSKGGSNTEAFF | TGTGCCAGCAGCTCAAAGGGAGGCTCGAACACTGAAGCTTTCTTT
NA | TRBJ1-4 | NA | TRBV18 | CASSPSANEKLFF | TGTGCCAGCTCACCGTCGGCTAATGAAAAACTGTTTTTT
NA | TRBJ2-3 | NA | TRBV5-6 | CASSGLRVQSTDTQYF | TGTGCCAGCAGCGGCCTGCGGGTCCAGAGCACAGATACGCAGTATTTT
NA | TRBJ2-1 | TRBD1 | TRBV4-3 | CASSHVDRGPNNEQFF | TGCGCCAGCAGCCACGTGGACAGGGGTCCCAACAATGAGCAGTTCTTC